This is a list of T cell receptor beta chains from one sample in a study of T cell repertoires in cytomegalovirus infection. These receptors' targets are unknown. One entry per CDR3 protein results from TCRdb running MiXCR on the reads. The sample records roughly 700,000 distinct CDR3 sequences, roughly a third being singletons. The sample was cultured PBMCs, taken from culture after CMV antigen stimulation. The receptors derive from a human donor in good health (CMV status not recorded). Some clones in this sample may be carry-over from other donors' samples. CDR3s include the opening cysteine and the closing phenylalanine or tryptophan. The D gene is left open where the match is weak. Clone size is given for some rows only: seen once, a few or many times, or a class if the clone is expanded.

CDR3 DNA,CDR3 protein,J gene,D gene,clone size,V gene,CDR3 length
TGTGCCAGCAGCTCTTTAAGGTTTGAAGCTTTCTTT,CASSSLRFEAFF,TRBJ1-1,.,few,TRBV28,12
TGTGCCAGCAGCTTCCTCAGGGGGGCAAACTACGAGCAGTACTTC,CASSFLRGANYEQYF,TRBJ2-7,.,.,TRBV7-2,15
TGTGCCACCAGTGATACGACAGGGTTCCAAGAGACCCAGTACTTC,CATSDTTGFQETQYF,TRBJ2-5,TRBD1,few,TRBV24-1,15
TGTGCCAGCAGTTACTTACGGATGAACACTGAAGCTTTCTTT,CASSYLRMNTEAFF,TRBJ1-1,.,.,TRBV6-5,14
TGTGCCAGCTCACCCGGACGGATGAATGAAAAACTGTTTTTT,CASSPGRMNEKLFF,TRBJ1-4,.,few,TRBV18,14
TGTGCCAGCAGTTTCTTCCGGACCACAAACAACTACAATGAGCAGTTCTTC,CASSFFRTTNNYNEQFF,TRBJ2-1,.,.,TRBV27,17
TGTGCCAGCAGCATAAGGGTTGGGGATGAAAAACTGTTTTTT,CASSIRVGDEKLFF,TRBJ1-4,.,many,TRBV7-2,14
TGTGCCAGCAGCTTAACGGGCAGGGGGTACCCTGAAGCTTTCTTT,CASSLTGRGYPEAFF,TRBJ1-1,TRBD1,.,TRBV7-9,15
TGTCGGGCGGGGGGATACGAGCAGTACTTC,CRAGGYEQYF,TRBJ2-7,TRBD2,many,TRBV25-1,10
TGTGCCAGCAGCCCCGTAGCCGGAGGCCTATCGTCCCAGTACTTC,CASSPVAGGLSSQYF,TRBJ2-5,.,few,TRBV6-2/TRBV6-3,15
TGTGCCAGCAGTTTCGGCGGAGTGGGTTACGAGACCCAGTACTTC,CASSFGGVGYETQYF,TRBJ2-5,.,.,TRBV12-3/TRBV12-4,15